The 12 T cell receptor beta chains below were found in one sample sequenced in a study of shared clonotypes between healthy human individuals. TCRdb's table, derived via immunoSEQ multiplex PCR, lists solely in-frame clones and lacks some. The sample holds roughly 490,000 clones, 79% seen once. The sample taken for sequencing was PBMCs. The receptors here all came from a middle-aged woman in good health. Some clones in this sample may be carry-over from other donors' samples.

This chain connects TRBV7-9 to TRBJ1-1; D not certain. CDR3 length: 13 amino acids. The V and J ends lost 5 bases and 3 bases respectively, with 10 bases between them. Germline V lookup: CDR1 SEHNR, CDR2 FQNEAQ (reference sequence). The CDR3 region is CASSRVEDTEAFF. Here the CDR3 DNA reads TGTGCCAGCAGCCGGGTGGAGGACACTGAAGCTTTCTTT.

V and J are TRBV11-2 and TRBJ2-1; D is possibly TRBD1 (5 bases). There are 12 residues in the CDR3. Trimming took off 5 bases at V and 7 bases at J, with 9 bases between the two ends. Germline CDR1 SGHAT, CDR2 FQNNGV. CDR3: CASSPRQNEQFF. The CDR3 DNA follows: TGTGCCAGCAGCCCCCGACAGAATGAGCAGTTCTTC. The variable domain in full, with the rest retrieved from reference TRBV11-2 and TRBJ2-1, is EAGVAQSPRYKIIEKRQSVAFWCNPISGHATLYWYQQILGQGPKLLIQFQNNGVVDDSQLPKDRFSAERLKGVDSTLKIQPAKLEDSAVYLCASSPRQNEQFFGPGTRLTVL.

The chain carries TRBV21-1 and TRBJ1-1. TRBV21-1 is shown as a pseudogene. The CDR3 loop spans 14 amino acids. CDR3 protein: CASSNPHWNTEAFF. The CDR3 bases are TGTGCCAGCAGCAACCCTCACTGGAACACTGAAGCTTTCTTT.

The rearrangement joins TRBV19 to TRBJ2-7, with D maybe TRBD1 (5 bases). Germline-derived CDR1 and CDR2 are LNHDA and SQIVND (reference sequence). This CDR3 contains 14 residues. Deletions cut 3 bases from V and 5 bases from J, with 14 bases between. CDR3 protein: CASSMGWGADEQYF. CDR3 in DNA: TGTGCCAGTAGTATGGGGTGGGGCGCGGACGAGCAGTACTTC.

The rearrangement joins TRBV11-2 to TRBJ2-7, with D perhaps matching TRBD2 (6 bases). Trimming took off 5 bases at V and 1 base at J, with 18 bases between the two ends. The germline V gene has CDR1 SGHAT and CDR2 FQNNGV. The CDR3 length is 16 residues. Here the CDR3 reads CASSRTPGDISYEQYF. Here the CDR3 DNA reads TGTGCCAGCAGCCGTACCCCGGGAGACATATCCTACGAGCAGTACTTC.

The V and J genes are TRBV5-1 and TRBJ2-7; D remains ambiguous. Germline V CDR1 and CDR2: SGHRS, YFSETQ. V lost 0 bases and J lost 3, with 7 bases in between. The CDR3 loop spans 13 amino acids. CDR3 region: CASSLDTNYEQYF. The CDR3 DNA reads as TGCGCCAGCAGCTTGGACACGAACTACGAGCAGTACTTC.

This clone was observed a single time. The chain uses TRBV7-9 and TRBJ1-1; possibly TRBD1 for D (6 bases). Germline V gives CDR1 SEHNR, CDR2 FQNEAQ (reference sequence). The germline V and J ends were trimmed by 6 bases and 3 bases, with 20 bases remaining between them. The CDR3 loop spans 16 amino acids. The CDR3 region is CASRGVRTARDTEAFF. CDR3 nucleotide sequence: TGTGCCAGCAGGGGGGTACGGACAGCAAGGGACACTGAAGCTTTCTTT.

DNA for the CDR3: TGTGCCAGCAGCCGCAAGGGCGGGTTAGGGGACCCTAGGTGGAGCACAGATACGCAGTATTTT. Protein: CASSRKGGLGDPRWSTDTQYF. This chain uses TRBV7-3 with TRBJ2-3; either TRBD1 or TRBD2 may supply D (5 bases each). The CDR3 consists of 21 residues. Germline V gene sequence: CDR1 SGHTA, CDR2 FQGTGA. Between the trimmed V and J ends, which lost 5 bases and 0 bases, there was a span of 30 bases.

This clone came up once. The rearrangement joins TRBV7-2 to TRBJ2-7; D is ambiguous. The CDR3 length is 18 residues. The V end was cut by 2 bases, the J end by 3 bases, with 23 bases between. Germline CDR1 SGHTA, CDR2 FQGNSA. In DNA, the CDR3 is TGTGCCAGCAGCTTACAGCTCGCGACGCTGGGCTACCACTACGAGCAGTACTTC. Amino acid sequence: CASSLQLATLGYHYEQYF.

V gene TRBV28 combines with J gene TRBJ1-2; 8 nucleotides align to TRBD1. With V trimmed by 2 bases and J by 7 bases, 9 bases remained unmatched. The germline V gene has CDR1 MDHEN and CDR2 SYDVKM. The CDR3 has 15 amino acids. The CDR3 region is CASSLTRTGPGGYTF. The CDR3 DNA sequence: TGTGCCAGCAGTTTAACCCGGACAGGGCCCGGTGGCTACACCTTC.

The chain combines TRBV4-2 with TRBJ2-5; 14 bases are shared with TRBD2. Germline loops: CDR1 LGHNA, CDR2 YNFKEQ. This CDR3 comprises 19 residues. V dropped 1 base and J dropped 2; count of bases not matched to a gene: 9. Here the CDR3 reads CASSQVVGTSGSEQETQYF. CDR3 bases: TGTGCCAGCAGCCAAGTGGTCGGGACTAGCGGGAGCGAACAAGAGACCCAGTACTTC.

A note on this clone: One base separates it from a far larger clone, so it is likely a read error. This chain links TRBV7-9 with TRBJ2-3; possibly TRBD2 for D (5 bases). CDR3 length: 12 residues. Germline V gene lookup returns CDR1 SEHNR and CDR2 FQNEAQ (reference sequence). The DNA for the CDR3 is TGTACCAGCAGCGAGGGTTTGGATACGCAGTATTTT. It encodes CTSSEGLDTQYF.